This entry describes one T cell receptor (beta chain). This sample is drawn from a study of cytomegalovirus exposure and HLA in healthy donors. 13 Jbeta primers and 60 Vbeta primers were used for the PCR. Profiling relied on immunoSEQ multiplex PCR, and the TCRdb table lists in-frame clones only, not all of them. This table has more than 110,000 clones, roughly 73% appearing once. V trimming: 2 bases; J trimming: 1 base; junction bases outside the gene matches: 1. Germline CDR1 is MGHRA and CDR2 is YSYEKL. CDR3 length equals 15 residues. Material for sequencing was PBMCs. The clonotype comes from a human donor in good health. The chain recombines TRBV4-1 with TRBJ2-7; 11 bases agree with TRBD2. CDR3: CASSQRLAGSYEQYF. The CDR3, as DNA: TGCGCCAGCAGCCAAAGACTAGCGGGGTCCTACGAGCAGTACTTC.